Given below is one T cell receptor (beta chain) in context. The antigen remains undetermined. These data come from a study of somatic mutations in cytotoxic T cells in rheumatoid arthritis. The data were produced by immunoSEQ multiplex PCR, yet TCRdb's version contains in-frame clones alone and is incomplete. The profile shows 17,000 or so clones, around 80% of them singletons. Study-wide results and limits: Of 50 to 75 patients, about eight had a largest CD8+ clone that exceeded 20% of CD8+ cells. Unlike healthy controls, rheumatoid arthritis patients had CD8+ clonality that increased with age.

Magnetic beads with positive selection isolated CD4+ and CD8+ fractions, whose purity was verified by flow cytometry. The sample taken for sequencing was CD8+ T cells sorted from blood. The sequence was collected from an adult with rheumatoid arthritis.

CDR3: CASSEGGTSGGYEYF. CDR3 DNA sequence: TGTGCCAGCAGTGAAGGTGGGACTAGCGGGGGGTACGAGTACTTC. The rearrangement joins TRBV6-1 to TRBJ2-4; 15 bases line up with TRBD2. Germline values: CDR1 MNHNS, CDR2 SASEGT. This CDR3 has 15 amino acids. V shed 1 base and J 14 bases; nucleotides not matched to a gene: 6.